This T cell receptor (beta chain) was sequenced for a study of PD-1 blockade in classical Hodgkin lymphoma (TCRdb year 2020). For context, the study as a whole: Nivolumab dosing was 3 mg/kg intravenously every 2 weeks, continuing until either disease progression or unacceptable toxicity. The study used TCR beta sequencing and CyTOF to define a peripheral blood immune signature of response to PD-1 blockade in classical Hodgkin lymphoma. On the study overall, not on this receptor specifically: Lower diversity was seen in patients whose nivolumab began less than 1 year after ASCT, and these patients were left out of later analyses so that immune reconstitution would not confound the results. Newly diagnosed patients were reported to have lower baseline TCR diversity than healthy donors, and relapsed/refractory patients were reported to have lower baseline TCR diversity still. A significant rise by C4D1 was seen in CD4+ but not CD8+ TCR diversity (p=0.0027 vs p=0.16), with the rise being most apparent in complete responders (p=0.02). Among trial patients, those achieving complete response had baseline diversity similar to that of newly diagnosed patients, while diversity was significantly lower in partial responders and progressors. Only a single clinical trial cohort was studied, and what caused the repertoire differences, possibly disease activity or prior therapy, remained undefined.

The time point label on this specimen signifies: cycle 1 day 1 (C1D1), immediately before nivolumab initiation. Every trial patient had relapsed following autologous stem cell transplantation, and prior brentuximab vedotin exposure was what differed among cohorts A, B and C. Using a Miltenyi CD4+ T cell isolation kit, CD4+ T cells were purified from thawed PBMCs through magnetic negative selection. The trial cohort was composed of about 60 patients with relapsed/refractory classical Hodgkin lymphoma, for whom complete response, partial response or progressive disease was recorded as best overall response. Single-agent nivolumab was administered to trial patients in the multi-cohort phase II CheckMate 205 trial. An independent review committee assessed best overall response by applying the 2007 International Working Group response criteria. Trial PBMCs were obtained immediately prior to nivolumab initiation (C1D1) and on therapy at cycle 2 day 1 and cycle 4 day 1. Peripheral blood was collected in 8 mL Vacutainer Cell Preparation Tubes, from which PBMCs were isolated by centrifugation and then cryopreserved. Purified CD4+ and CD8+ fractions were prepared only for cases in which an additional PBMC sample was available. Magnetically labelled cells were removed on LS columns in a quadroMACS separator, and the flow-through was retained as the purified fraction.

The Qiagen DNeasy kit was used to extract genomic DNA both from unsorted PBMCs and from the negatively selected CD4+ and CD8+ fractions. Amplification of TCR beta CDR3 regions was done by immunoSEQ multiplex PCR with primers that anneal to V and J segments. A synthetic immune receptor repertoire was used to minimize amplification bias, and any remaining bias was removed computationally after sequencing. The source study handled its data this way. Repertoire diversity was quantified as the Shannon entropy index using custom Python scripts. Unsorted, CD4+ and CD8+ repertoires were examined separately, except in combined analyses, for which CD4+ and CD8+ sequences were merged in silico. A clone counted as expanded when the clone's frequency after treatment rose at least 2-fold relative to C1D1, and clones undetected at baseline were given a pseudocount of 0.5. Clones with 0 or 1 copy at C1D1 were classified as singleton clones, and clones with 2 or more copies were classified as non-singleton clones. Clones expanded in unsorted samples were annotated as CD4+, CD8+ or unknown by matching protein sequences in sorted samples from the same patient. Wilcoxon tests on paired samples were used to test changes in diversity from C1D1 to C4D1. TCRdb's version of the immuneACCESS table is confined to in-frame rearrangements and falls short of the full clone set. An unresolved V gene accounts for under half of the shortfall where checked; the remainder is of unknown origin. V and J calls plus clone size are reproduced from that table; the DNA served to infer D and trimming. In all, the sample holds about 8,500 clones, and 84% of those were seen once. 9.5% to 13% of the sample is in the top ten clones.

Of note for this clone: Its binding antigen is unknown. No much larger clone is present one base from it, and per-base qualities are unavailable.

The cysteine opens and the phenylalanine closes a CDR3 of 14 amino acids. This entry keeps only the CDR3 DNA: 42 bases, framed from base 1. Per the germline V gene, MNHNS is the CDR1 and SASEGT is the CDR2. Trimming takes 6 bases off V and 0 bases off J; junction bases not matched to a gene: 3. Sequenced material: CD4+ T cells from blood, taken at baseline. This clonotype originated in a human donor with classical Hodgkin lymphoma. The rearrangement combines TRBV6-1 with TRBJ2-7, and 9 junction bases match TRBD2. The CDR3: CASSQTSGSYEQYF. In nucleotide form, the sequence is TGTGCCAGCAGCCAGACTAGCGGCTCCTACGAGCAGTACTTC.